This T cell receptor beta chain came from a study of T-cell reconstitution after alpha-beta-depleted transplantation in children. Whole-study results and caveats: Expanded graft clones, several hundred of them, were reportedly the source of alpha-beta T cells about two months after transplant. Elevated TCRbeta diversity at day 60 was traced, in some patients, to surviving recipient T cells and thymic progenitors. When one year had passed after transplant, most T-cell counts and diversity came from newly produced T cells.

To note about this clonotype: Its antigen remains unknown.

The library targeted TCRbeta and was prepared with unique molecular identifiers. MiXCR, run by TCRdb on the PCR reads, gives a single entry per CDR3 protein. The repertoire consists of roughly 420,000 distinct CDR3 sequences, with around 15% occurring once and the leading ten covering under 30%. J lost 5 bases, V lost 2 bases, and 10 bases had no gene match. In germline, CDR1 is SEHNR, CDR2 FQNEAQ (reference sequence). The CDR3 runs 16 residues. This TCR was recovered from a boy younger than two who had a stem cell transplant for Wiskott-Aldrich syndrome, so the T cells may come from the graft donor. The rearrangement links TRBV7-9 to TRBJ2-7, with 9 bases identical to TRBD2. Sequenced here: PBMCs, mostly from graft donor cells, sampled 360 days after TCRalphabeta/CD19-depleted stem cell transplant. Here the CDR3 DNA reads TGTGCCAGCAGCTTACTTCTAGCGGGAATGGGTAACGAGCAGTACTTC. This gives the protein CASSLLLAGMGNEQYF.